This T cell receptor beta chain was recovered during a study of T cells after yellow fever vaccination (dated by TCRdb to between 2018 and 2020). For the wider study: The SMART-Seq v4 Ultra Low Input RNA kit was used to prepare libraries from fractions with low cell numbers. Bulk PBMC replicates and cell subsets were isolated from blood drawn at multiple timepoints before and after both primary and secondary immunization. Two healthy male donors made up the cohort, one aged 18 to 30 years and the other aged 30 to 40 years. Bulk TCR alpha and beta repertoires were sequenced longitudinally to track T-cell clones before and after primary and booster YFV17D yellow fever vaccination.

Beyond this particular receptor, the publication reports: Most clones expanded after primary vaccination were re-detected after the booster (about 96% of CD4 and approximately 89% of CD8), suggesting broad memory maintenance. Compared with the primary T-cell response, the secondary T-cell response was weaker but faster, peaking on day 5 rather than day 15. Because the study included only two donors, the extent to which the findings can be generalized is limited. FACS-sorted repertoires could contain abundant contaminating clonotypes from the bulk population, so computational filtering was required. A small fraction of clonotypes appeared in both the CD4 and CD8 compartments, likely as a result of convergent recombination.

TCR cDNA was synthesized by 5'RACE template switching, which introduced a universal primer site and unique molecular identifiers. Priming of cDNA synthesis was performed from both the TCR alpha and TCR beta constant segments. Library amplification used two PCR steps, and the second PCR step added sample barcodes and sequencing adapters. Sequencing of the libraries was done on either Illumina HiSeq 2500 (2x100 bp) or NovaSeq (2x150 bp). Under the source paper's analysis protocol: Demultiplexing of reads and collapsing into UMI consensus sequences were performed with MIGEC, and V(D)J alignment was carried out with MiXCR. Using edgeR on replicate PBMC samples, clonotypes were called vaccine-responding if FDR was below 0.01 and the log2 fold change was above 5 up to day 15. CD4 or CD8 identity was assigned to each bulk clonotype according to whether the clonotype was present at higher abundance in the sequenced CD4 repertoire or the sequenced CD8 repertoire. TCRdb reran the public reads through fastp at Q25 and MiXCR, keeping productive beta chains. Rows merge per CDR3 protein into single entries with the most common DNA and genes. TCRdb's processing, not the authors' own work, is the source of the V and J calls. The sample yields about 500,000 distinct CDR3 sequences; about a sixth were counted once. The ten largest make up roughly 17% of the sample.

The CDR3 goes from the cysteine to the phenylalanine over 15 residues. The CDR3 DNA has 45 bases and is translated from base 1. At the junction V is shortened by 5 bases and J by 2 bases; bases outside the gene matches: 5. The sample's treatment or condition, from its label and the paper: live attenuated yellow fever vaccine strain. At every blood-draw timepoint, two biological replicates of bulk PBMCs were collected. PBMCs were isolated from peripheral blood using a standard Ficoll-Paque protocol. TriZol was used to extract RNA from bulk PBMCs, CD4 and CD8 fractions, and dextramer-positive and dextramer-negative fractions. This clonotype has a count of ten or more. It has no known antigen specificity. No base quality values were provided; no much bigger clone lies one nucleotide off.

The receptor comes from a man aged 18 to 29 who received the YFV17D yellow fever vaccine. The material sequenced was PBMCs, taken 5 days after the first yellow fever vaccination. The chain uses TRBV12-3 or TRBV12-4 and TRBJ1-5; 8 nucleotides in the junction match TRBD1. The CDR3: CASSGTGLGNQPQHF. The bases are TGTGCCAGCAGTGGGACAGGTCTCGGCAATCAGCCCCAGCATTTT.